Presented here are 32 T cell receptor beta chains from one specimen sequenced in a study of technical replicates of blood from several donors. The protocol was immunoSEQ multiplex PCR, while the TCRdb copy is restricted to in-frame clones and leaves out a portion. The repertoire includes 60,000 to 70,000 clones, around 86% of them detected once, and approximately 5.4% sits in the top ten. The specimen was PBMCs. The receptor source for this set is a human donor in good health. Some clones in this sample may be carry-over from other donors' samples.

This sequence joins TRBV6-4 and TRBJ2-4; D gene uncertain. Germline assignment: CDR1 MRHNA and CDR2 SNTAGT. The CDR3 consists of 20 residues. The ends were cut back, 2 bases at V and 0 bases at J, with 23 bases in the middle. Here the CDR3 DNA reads TGTGCCAGCAGTGACGGGTCACAACCCCCACTTGAGGTAGCCAAAAACATTCAGTACTTC. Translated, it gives CASSDGSQPPLEVAKNIQYF.

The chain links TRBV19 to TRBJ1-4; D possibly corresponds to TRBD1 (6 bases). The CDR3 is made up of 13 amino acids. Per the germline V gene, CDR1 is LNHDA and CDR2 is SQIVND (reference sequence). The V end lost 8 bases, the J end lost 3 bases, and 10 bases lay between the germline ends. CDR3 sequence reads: CASVGQSNEKLFF. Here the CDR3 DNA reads TGTGCCAGTGTCGGACAGTCTAATGAAAAACTGTTTTTT.

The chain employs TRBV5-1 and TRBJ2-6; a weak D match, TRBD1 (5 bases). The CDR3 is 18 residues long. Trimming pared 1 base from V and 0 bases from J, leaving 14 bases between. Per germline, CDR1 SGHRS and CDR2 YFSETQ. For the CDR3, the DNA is TGCGCCAGCAGCTTGTACCCGACAGAGAGCTCTGGGGCCAACGTCCTGACTTTC. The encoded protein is CASSLYPTESSGANVLTF.

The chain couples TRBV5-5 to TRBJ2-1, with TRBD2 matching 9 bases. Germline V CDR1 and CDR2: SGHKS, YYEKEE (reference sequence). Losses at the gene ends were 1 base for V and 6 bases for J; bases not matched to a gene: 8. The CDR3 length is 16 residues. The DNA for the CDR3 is TGTGCCAGCAGCTTGTGGCGAGCGGGGGGCCCCAATGAGCAGTTCTTC. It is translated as CASSLWRAGGPNEQFF.

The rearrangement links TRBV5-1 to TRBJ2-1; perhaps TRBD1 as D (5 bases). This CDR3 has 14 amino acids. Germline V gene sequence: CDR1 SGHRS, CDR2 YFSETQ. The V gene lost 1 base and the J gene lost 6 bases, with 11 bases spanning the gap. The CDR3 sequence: CASSLRQGGNEQFF. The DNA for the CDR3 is TGCGCCAGCAGCTTGAGGCAGGGCGGCAATGAGCAGTTCTTC.

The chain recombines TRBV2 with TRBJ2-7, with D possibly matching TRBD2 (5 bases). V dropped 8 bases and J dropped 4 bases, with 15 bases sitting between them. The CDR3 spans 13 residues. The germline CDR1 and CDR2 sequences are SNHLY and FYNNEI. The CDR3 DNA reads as TGTGCCAGCGAAGGGAGTAGCTTGTACGAGCAGTACTTC. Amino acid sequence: CASEGSSLYEQYF.

CDR3 nucleotide sequence: TGCGCCAGCAGCTTGGCCAGTTACTCCTACGAGCAGTACTTC. Translated, it gives CASSLASYSYEQYF. The rearrangement links TRBV5-1 to TRBJ2-7; no firm D call. Germline V gene data show CDR1 as SGHRS and CDR2 as YFSETQ. Between the trimmed V and J ends, which lost 0 bases and 0 bases, there was a span of 7 bases. This CDR3 has 14 amino acids.

The chain's CDR3 is CASSREDTQYF. The CDR3 nucleotides are TGTGCCAGCTCGAGGGAAGATACGCAGTATTTT. The chain carries TRBV27 and TRBJ2-3; a possible D gene is TRBD2 (5 bases). The germline CDR1 and CDR2 sequences are MNHEY and SMNVEV (reference sequence). CDR3 length: 11 amino acids. Deletions cut 8 bases from V and 5 bases from J, with 8 bases between.

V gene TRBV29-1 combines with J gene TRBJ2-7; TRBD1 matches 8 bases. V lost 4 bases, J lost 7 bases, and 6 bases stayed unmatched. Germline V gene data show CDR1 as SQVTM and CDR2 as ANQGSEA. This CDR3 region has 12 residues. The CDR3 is CSVAQGAWEQYF. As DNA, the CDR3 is TGCAGCGTTGCCCAGGGGGCATGGGAGCAGTACTTC.

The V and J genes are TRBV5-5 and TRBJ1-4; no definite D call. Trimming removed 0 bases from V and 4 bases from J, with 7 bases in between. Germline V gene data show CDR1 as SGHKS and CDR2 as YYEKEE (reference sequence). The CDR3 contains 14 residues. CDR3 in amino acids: CASSLGQINEKLFF. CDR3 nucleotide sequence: TGTGCCAGCAGCTTGGGACAAATTAATGAAAAACTGTTTTTT.

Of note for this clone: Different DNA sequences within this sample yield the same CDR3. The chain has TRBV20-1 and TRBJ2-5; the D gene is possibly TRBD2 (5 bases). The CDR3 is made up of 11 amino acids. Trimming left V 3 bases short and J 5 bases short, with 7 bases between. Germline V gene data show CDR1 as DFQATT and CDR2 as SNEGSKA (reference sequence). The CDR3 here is CSASLAETQYF. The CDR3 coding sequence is TGCAGTGCTAGCCTAGCCGAGACCCAGTACTTC.

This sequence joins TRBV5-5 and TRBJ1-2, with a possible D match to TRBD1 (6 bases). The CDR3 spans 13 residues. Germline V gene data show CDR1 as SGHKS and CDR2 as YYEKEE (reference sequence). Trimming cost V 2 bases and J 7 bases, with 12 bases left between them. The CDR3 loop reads CASSLAGAFGYTF. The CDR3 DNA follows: TGTGCCAGCAGCTTAGCGGGGGCCTTTGGCTACACCTTC.

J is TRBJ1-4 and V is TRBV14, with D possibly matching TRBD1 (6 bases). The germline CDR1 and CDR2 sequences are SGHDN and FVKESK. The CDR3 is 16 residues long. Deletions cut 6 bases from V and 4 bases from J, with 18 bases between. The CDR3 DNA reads TGTGCCAGCAGACAAATACAGGGCTCTGGTAATGAAAAACTGTTTTTT. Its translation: CASRQIQGSGNEKLFF.

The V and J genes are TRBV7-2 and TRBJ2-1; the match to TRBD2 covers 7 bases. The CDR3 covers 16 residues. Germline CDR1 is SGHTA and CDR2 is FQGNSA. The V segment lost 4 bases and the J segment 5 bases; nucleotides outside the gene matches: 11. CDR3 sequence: CASSSREGRLHNEQFF. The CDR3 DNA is TGTGCCAGCAGCTCCAGGGAGGGTAGGCTGCACAATGAGCAGTTCTTC.

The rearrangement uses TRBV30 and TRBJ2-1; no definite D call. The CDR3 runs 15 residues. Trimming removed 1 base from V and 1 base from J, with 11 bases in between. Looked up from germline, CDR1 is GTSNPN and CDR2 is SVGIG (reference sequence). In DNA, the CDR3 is TGTGCCTGGAGTGCGCCCCTTCTATCCTACAATGAGCAGTTCTTC. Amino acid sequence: CAWSAPLLSYNEQFF.

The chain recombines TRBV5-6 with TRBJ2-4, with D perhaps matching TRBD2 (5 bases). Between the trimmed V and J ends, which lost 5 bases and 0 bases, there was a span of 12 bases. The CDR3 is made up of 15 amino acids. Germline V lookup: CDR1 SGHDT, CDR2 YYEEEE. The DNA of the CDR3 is TGTGCCAGCAGGGCGGGCCACAAAGCCAAAAACATTCAGTACTTC. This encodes CASRAGHKAKNIQYF. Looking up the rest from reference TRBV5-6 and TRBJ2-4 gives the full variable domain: DAGVTQSPTHLIKTRGQQVTLRCSPKSGHDTVSWYQQALGQGPQFIFQYYEEEERQRGNFPDRFSGHQFPNYSSELNVNALLLGDSALYLCASRAGHKAKNIQYFGAGTRLSVL.

The CDR3 DNA reads as TGTGCCAGCCGGCGGGGGGTTAACGACCGACAAGAGACCCAGTACTTC. Translation: CASRRGVNDRQETQYF. V is TRBV5-8 and J is TRBJ2-5; 8 bases are shared with TRBD2. Trimming removed 7 bases from V and 2 bases from J; junction bases left unmatched: 13. Germline CDR1 SGHTS, CDR2 YDEGEE. The CDR3 runs to 16 residues.

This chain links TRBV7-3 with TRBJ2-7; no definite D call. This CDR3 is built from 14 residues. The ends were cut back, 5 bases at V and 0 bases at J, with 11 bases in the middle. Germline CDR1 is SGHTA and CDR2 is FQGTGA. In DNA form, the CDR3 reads TGTGCCAGCAGCGTTAGCTCCTCCTCCTACGAGCAGTACTTC. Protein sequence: CASSVSSSSYEQYF.

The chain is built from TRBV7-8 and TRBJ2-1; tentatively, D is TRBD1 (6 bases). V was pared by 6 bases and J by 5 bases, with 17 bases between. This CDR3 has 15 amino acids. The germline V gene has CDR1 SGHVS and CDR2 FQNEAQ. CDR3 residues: CASSPWGPGNNEQFF. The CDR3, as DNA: TGTGCCAGCAGTCCCTGGGGGCCCGGGAACAATGAGCAGTTCTTC. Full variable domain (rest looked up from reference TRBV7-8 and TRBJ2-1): GAGVSQSPRYKVAKRGQDVALRCDPISGHVSLFWYQQALGQGPEFLTYFQNEAQLDKSGLPSDRFFAERPEGSVSTLKIQRTQQEDSAVYLCASSPWGPGNNEQFFGPGTRLTVL.

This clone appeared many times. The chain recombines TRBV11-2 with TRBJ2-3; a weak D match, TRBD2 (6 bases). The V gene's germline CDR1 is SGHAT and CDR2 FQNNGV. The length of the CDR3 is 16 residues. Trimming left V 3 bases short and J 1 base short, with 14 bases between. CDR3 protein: CASSFPGGLRTDTQYF. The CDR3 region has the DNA TGTGCCAGCAGCTTTCCCGGCGGACTACGCACAGATACGCAGTATTTT.

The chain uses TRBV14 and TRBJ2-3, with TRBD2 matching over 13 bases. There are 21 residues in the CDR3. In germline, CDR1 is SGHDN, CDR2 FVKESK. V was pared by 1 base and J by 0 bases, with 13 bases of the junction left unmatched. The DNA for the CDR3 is TGTGCCAGCAGCCAAGGGACACCGGGACTAGCGGGGTCAGCTAGCACAGATACGCAGTATTTT. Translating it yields CASSQGTPGLAGSASTDTQYF.

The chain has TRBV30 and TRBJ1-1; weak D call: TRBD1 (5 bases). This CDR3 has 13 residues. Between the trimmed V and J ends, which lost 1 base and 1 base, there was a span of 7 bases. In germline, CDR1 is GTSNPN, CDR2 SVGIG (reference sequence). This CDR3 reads CAWSGQSNTEAFF. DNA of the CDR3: TGTGCCTGGAGTGGACAGTCGAACACTGAAGCTTTCTTT.

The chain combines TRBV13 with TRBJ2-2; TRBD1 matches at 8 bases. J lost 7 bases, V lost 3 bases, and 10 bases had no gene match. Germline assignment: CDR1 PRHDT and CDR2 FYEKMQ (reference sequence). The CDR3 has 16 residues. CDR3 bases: TGTGCCAGCAGCTTGTTCAGTGACAGGGGTCACGGGGAGCTGTTTTTT. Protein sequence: CASSLFSDRGHGELFF.

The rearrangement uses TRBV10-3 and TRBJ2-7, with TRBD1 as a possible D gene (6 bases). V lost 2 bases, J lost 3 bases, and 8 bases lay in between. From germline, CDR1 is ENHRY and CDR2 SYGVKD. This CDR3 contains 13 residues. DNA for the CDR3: TGTGCCATCAGTGAGGGACAGCTCTACGAGCAGTACTTC. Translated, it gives CAISEGQLYEQYF.

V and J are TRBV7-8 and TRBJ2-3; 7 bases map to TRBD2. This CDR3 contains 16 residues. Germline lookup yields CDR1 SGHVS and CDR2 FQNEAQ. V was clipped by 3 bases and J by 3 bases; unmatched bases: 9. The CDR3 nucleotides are TGTGCCAGCAGCTTCTCCGCGACTAGCAGAACAGATACGCAGTATTTT. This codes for CASSFSATSRTDTQYF.

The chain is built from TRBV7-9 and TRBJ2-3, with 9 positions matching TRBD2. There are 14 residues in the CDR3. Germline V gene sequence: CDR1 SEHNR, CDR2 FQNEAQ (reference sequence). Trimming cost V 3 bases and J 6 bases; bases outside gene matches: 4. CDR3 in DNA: TGTGCCAGCAGCTTCGGGGCGGGGGGGGATACGCAGTATTTT. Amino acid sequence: CASSFGAGGDTQYF.

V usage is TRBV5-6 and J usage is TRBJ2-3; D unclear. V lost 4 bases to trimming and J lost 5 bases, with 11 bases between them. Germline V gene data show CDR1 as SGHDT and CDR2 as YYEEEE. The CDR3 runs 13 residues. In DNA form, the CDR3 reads TGTGCCAGCAGCGTCCACCCCGGAGATACGCAGTATTTT. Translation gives CASSVHPGDTQYF.

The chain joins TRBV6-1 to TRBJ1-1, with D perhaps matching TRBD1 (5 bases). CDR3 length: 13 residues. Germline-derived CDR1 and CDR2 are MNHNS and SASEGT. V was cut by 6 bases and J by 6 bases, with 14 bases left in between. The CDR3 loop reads CASSLTGLPEAFF. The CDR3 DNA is TGTGCCAGCAGCCTAACAGGTTTGCCTGAAGCTTTCTTT.

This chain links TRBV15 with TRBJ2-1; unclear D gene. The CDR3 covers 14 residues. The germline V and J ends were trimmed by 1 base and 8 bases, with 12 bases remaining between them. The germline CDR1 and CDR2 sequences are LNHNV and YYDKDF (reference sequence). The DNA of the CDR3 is TGTGCCACCAGCAGAGTGGGCCCCTTGGATGAGCAGTTCTTC. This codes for CATSRVGPLDEQFF.

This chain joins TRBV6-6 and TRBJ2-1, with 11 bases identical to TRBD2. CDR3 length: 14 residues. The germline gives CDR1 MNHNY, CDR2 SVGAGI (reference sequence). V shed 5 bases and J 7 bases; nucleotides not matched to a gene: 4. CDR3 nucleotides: TGTGCCAGCAGTCCGGTAGCGGGAGGGAATGAGCAGTTCTTC. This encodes CASSPVAGGNEQFF.

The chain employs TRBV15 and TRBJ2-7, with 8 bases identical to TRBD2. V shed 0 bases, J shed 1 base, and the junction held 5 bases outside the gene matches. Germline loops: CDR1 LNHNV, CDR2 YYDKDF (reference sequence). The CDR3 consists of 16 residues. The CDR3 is CATSRDLSGGSYEQYF. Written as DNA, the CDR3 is TGTGCCACCAGCAGAGATCTAAGCGGGGGTTCCTACGAGCAGTACTTC.

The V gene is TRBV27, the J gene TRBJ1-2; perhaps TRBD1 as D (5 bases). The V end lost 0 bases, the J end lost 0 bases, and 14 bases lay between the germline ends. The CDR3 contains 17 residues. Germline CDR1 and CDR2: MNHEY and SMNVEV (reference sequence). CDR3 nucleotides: TGTGCCAGCAGTTTATCTTCCAGGGATGAGGCTAACTATGGCTACACCTTC. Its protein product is CASSLSSRDEANYGYTF.